The rows below give T cell receptor beta chains drawn from one sample of a study of graft-versus-host responses after intestinal transplantation. Sequencing used immunoSEQ multiplex PCR; TCRdb keeps in-frame clones, though not all of them. This sample yields roughly 99,000 clones, of which about 84% are seen a single time; more than 1.4% belongs to the top ten. The specimen comprised PBMCs, sampled 255 days after intestinal transplant. The receptors derive from a human patient who received an intestinal transplant, so some T cells may come from the graft donor. The CDR3 runs from the conserved cysteine through the conserved F or W. The order of the fields is CDR3 length, clone size, V gene, J gene, CDR3 protein. The listing skips clone size in some rows; elsewhere it reads once, few, many or a size class.

15	-	TRBV27	TRBJ1-5	CASSGNREGNQPQHF
17	-	TRBV7-2	TRBJ2-5	CASSLEGLAGLGETQYF
16	-	TRBV5-4	TRBJ1-1	CASSLAKGKRGTEAFF
14	-	TRBV19	TRBJ2-2	CASSKQVITGELFF
17	-	TRBV5-1	TRBJ2-5	CASSLIPAGKPRETQYF
18	-	TRBV27	TRBJ2-5	CASSPAWGLAGGRETQYF
14	-	TRBV28	TRBJ1-2	CASSLTGANYGYTF
13	-	TRBV18	TRBJ1-4	CASSPGQGEKLFF
18	few	TRBV4-1	TRBJ1-3	CASSQGAATGPSGNTIYF
17	-	TRBV5-1	TRBJ2-2	CASSPLLRDMNTGELFF
13	-	TRBV27	TRBJ1-5	CASIKWVLRPQHF
13	-	TRBV15	TRBJ1-1	CATGGLLDTEAFF
15	-	TRBV7-6	TRBJ2-1	CASSLEKGYVHEQFF
14	-	TRBV9	TRBJ2-3	CASSVEPGADTQYF
15	-	TRBV29-1	TRBJ2-2	CSVETRLVDTGELFF
12	-	TRBV29-1	TRBJ2-2	CSVPVSGGELFF
13	-	TRBV4-1	TRBJ2-7	CASSQASSYEQYF
17	-	TRBV25-1	TRBJ1-1	CASEPGRGLMLYTEAFF
17	-	TRBV23-1	TRBJ2-4	CASHHRRAPRHKNIQYF
19	-	TRBV5-3	TRBJ2-7	CARSDDRGKVGSTFYEQYF
15	-	TRBV19	TRBJ2-3	CASSRTGDNTDTQYF
14	-	TRBV21-1	TRBJ2-5	CASSKEGPQETQYF
14	few	TRBV15	TRBJ2-2	CATSRGTDVEELFF
16	-	TRBV11-2	TRBJ1-3	CASSYRDGASGNTIYF